These 32 T cell receptor beta chains originate from one sample sequenced in a study of long-term antiretroviral therapy in people with HIV. Investigators performed immunoSEQ version v3.0 at survey level. TCRdb's table, derived via immunoSEQ multiplex PCR, lists solely in-frame clones and lacks some. Of about 23,000 clones listed, 65% to 85% are singletons. The starting material was unsorted PBMCs, obtained approximately 4.5 years after starting antiretroviral therapy. All receptors come from a man between 25 and 39 years old with HIV.

The genes are TRBV11-2 and TRBJ2-2, with D unclear. The CDR3 sequence is 15 residues long. Trimming pared 3 bases from V and 5 bases from J, leaving 13 bases between. In germline, CDR1 is SGHAT, CDR2 FQNNGV. The CDR3 loop reads CASSLVHEETGELFF. CDR3 bases: TGTGCCAGCAGCTTGGTACACGAGGAGACCGGGGAGCTGTTTTTT. Full variable domain (remainder filled in from reference TRBV11-2 and TRBJ2-2): EAGVAQSPRYKIIEKRQSVAFWCNPISGHATLYWYQQILGQGPKLLIQFQNNGVVDDSQLPKDRFSAERLKGVDSTLKIQPAKLEDSAVYLCASSLVHEETGELFFGEGSRLTVL.

The V gene is TRBV27, the J gene TRBJ2-1, with 9 bases identical to TRBD1. The CDR3 loop spans 15 amino acids. Germline V gene data show CDR1 as MNHEY and CDR2 as SMNVEV (reference sequence). After removal of 2 bases from V and 2 bases from J, the junction contained 1 base not matched to a gene. The CDR3, as DNA: TGTGCCAGCAGTTTAGGGACAGGGACCTACAATGAGCAGTTCTTC. Protein: CASSLGTGTYNEQFF.

CDR3 residues: CASSQGTGGGYEQYF. For the CDR3, the DNA is TGCGCCAGCAGCCAAGGGACAGGGGGTGGCTACGAGCAGTACTTC. The gene calls are TRBV4-1 and TRBJ2-7; 10 bases line up with TRBD1. The V segment lost 1 base and the J segment 3 bases; nucleotides outside the gene matches: 3. The germline gives CDR1 MGHRA, CDR2 YSYEKL. This CDR3 has 15 residues.

Only one count was recorded for this clone. The chain carries TRBV10-3 and TRBJ2-7; 9 bases match TRBD2. The CDR3 runs to 18 residues. Per the germline V gene, CDR1 is ENHRY and CDR2 is SYGVKD. J was trimmed by 2 bases and V by 2 bases; bases with no gene match: 13. CDR3 region: CAISEIGIRREGPYEQYF. For the CDR3, the DNA is TGTGCCATCAGTGAGATCGGAATCAGGCGGGAGGGCCCCTACGAGCAGTACTTC.

The J gene is TRBJ1-5, the V gene TRBV5-6; D is undetermined. Trimming cost V 0 bases and J 4 bases, with 8 bases left between them. Germline assignment: CDR1 SGHDT and CDR2 YYEEEE. The CDR3 runs 14 residues. The CDR3: CASSLGGMNQPQHF. The CDR3 DNA reads TGTGCCAGCAGCTTGGGGGGTATGAATCAGCCCCAGCATTTT.

This rearrangement joins TRBV9 to TRBJ1-1; possibly TRBD1 for D (5 bases). Germline-derived CDR1 and CDR2 are SGDLS and YYNGEE. V shed 3 bases and J shed 1 base, with 7 bases lying between them. This CDR3 contains 13 residues. CDR3 DNA: TGTGCCAGCAGCGAAGGGGCGAACACTGAAGCTTTCTTT. It encodes CASSEGANTEAFF.

V is TRBV27 and J is TRBJ1-3; 10 positions match TRBD1. The trim removed 1 base at V and 3 bases at J, leaving 6 bases unmatched. This CDR3 comprises 17 residues. CDR1 MNHEY and CDR2 SMNVEV come from the germline V gene (reference sequence). The CDR3 loop is CASSLYGQGGGGNTIYF. Here the CDR3 DNA reads TGTGCCAGCAGTTTATACGGACAGGGGGGAGGTGGAAACACCATATATTTT.

The rearrangement uses TRBV4-1 and TRBJ2-7; D remains unclear. V dropped 4 bases and J dropped 2 bases, with 12 bases sitting between them. Per germline, CDR1 MGHRA and CDR2 YSYEKL. The CDR3 contains 14 residues. The DNA of the CDR3 is TGCGCCAGCAGCCCGCTTGGGGTGCCCTACGAGCAGTACTTC. It yields the protein CASSPLGVPYEQYF.

The rearrangement joins TRBV19 to TRBJ1-2; D is uncertain. The germline V gene encodes CDR1 LNHDA and CDR2 SQIVND (reference sequence). V was shortened by 3 bases and J by 8 bases, with 22 bases between the two germline ends. The CDR3 totals 16 residues. The DNA of the CDR3 is TGTGCCAGTAGTATCCTCGTTGGTTCCAAGGGCCAGGGCTACACCTTC. It yields the protein CASSILVGSKGQGYTF.

The V and J genes are TRBV7-9 and TRBJ2-1, with 14 bases matching TRBD2. The CDR3 consists of 15 residues. The ends lost 6 bases at V and 5 bases at J; junction bases unmatched: 3. Germline CDR1 reads SEHNR; CDR2 reads FQNEAQ (reference sequence). CDR3 in DNA: TGTGCCAGCAGATCGGGACTAGCGGGAGACAATGAGCAGTTCTTC. Translation: CASRSGLAGDNEQFF.

DNA for the CDR3: TGTGCCAGCAGCAAGACAGGGTACGGCTACACCTTC. Translating it yields CASSKTGYGYTF. V is TRBV27 and J is TRBJ1-2, with 7 bases lining up with TRBD1. V lost 6 bases to trimming and J lost 8 bases; unmatched junction nucleotides: 6. The germline V gene encodes CDR1 MNHEY and CDR2 SMNVEV (reference sequence). The CDR3 extends over 12 amino acids.

The V and J genes are TRBV4-1 and TRBJ2-2, with 9 bases identical to TRBD1. The CDR3 sequence is 18 residues long. Germline CDR1 MGHRA, CDR2 YSYEKL. Trimming removed 2 bases from V and 6 bases from J; junction bases left unmatched: 13. CDR3 protein: CASSQPTAGTGSSGELFF. CDR3 nucleotides: TGCGCCAGCAGCCAACCGACGGCCGGGACAGGGTCCTCCGGGGAGCTGTTTTTT.

This chain uses TRBV2 with TRBJ1-2; D is undetermined. Germline CDR1 SNHLY, CDR2 FYNNEI. The CDR3 sequence is 18 residues long. V was cut by 0 bases and J by 0 bases, with 17 bases left in between. DNA for the CDR3: TGTGCCAGCAGTGAAGCTTATGGGCAGCCGATAGCTAACTATGGCTACACCTTC. Translated, it gives CASSEAYGQPIANYGYTF.

This clone was seen more than once but under ten times. The rearrangement joins TRBV6-5 to TRBJ1-2; D is unclear. Per germline, CDR1 MNHEY and CDR2 SVGAGI. The CDR3 has 15 residues. The V gene lost 2 bases and the J gene lost 8 bases, with 18 bases spanning the gap. The CDR3 bases are TGTGCCAGCAGTTACCGAGCGGGAAGTTCGGCAGGCTACACCTTC. Residues: CASSYRAGSSAGYTF.

The sample holds a few counts of this clone. The V and J genes are TRBV27 and TRBJ1-1; TRBD1 matches 8 bases. This CDR3 spans 14 amino acids. Germline V gene lookup returns CDR1 MNHEY and CDR2 SMNVEV (reference sequence). J lost 5 bases, V lost 5 bases, and 7 bases had no gene match. CDR3 bases: TGTGCCAGCAGTGTAAACAGGGGGTTAACTGAAGCTTTCTTT. This encodes CASSVNRGLTEAFF.

The genes are TRBV6-1 and TRBJ1-1; D is perhaps TRBD1 (6 bases). CDR1 is MNHNS and CDR2 is SASEGT in the germline V gene. The CDR3 contains 15 residues. The ends were cut back, 2 bases at V and 1 base at J, with 11 bases in the middle. The CDR3 DNA reads TGTGCCAGCAGTGAAAGACAGGAACCGAACACTGAAGCTTTCTTT. It yields the protein CASSERQEPNTEAFF.

This clone came up a few times. The chain links TRBV10-3 to TRBJ2-7; TRBD1 is a possible D gene (6 bases). V shed 0 bases and J shed 3 bases, with 15 bases lying between them. The CDR3 spans 16 residues. CDR1 is ENHRY, CDR2 SYGVKD, per germline. The CDR3 here is CAISESMADSGYEQYF. In DNA form, the CDR3 reads TGTGCCATCAGTGAGTCGATGGCGGACAGTGGCTACGAGCAGTACTTC.

The gene calls are TRBV7-8 and TRBJ1-2; D is unresolved. Trimming cost V 8 bases and J 0 bases, with 10 bases left between them. The CDR3 totals 13 residues. From germline, CDR1 is SGHVS and CDR2 FQNEAQ. The CDR3 loop reads CASSDTPNYGYTF. The CDR3 nucleotides are TGTGCCAGCTCTGACACCCCTAACTATGGCTACACCTTC.

The CDR3 loop reads CASSVEPSGSEQYF. The CDR3 region has the DNA TGTGCCAGCAGCGTAGAACCCAGCGGATCCGAGCAGTACTTC. The chain is built from TRBV9 and TRBJ2-7; perhaps TRBD2 as D (5 bases). This CDR3 spans 14 amino acids. Trimming removed 0 bases from V and 6 bases from J, with 13 bases in between. Germline V gives CDR1 SGDLS, CDR2 YYNGEE.

The J gene is TRBJ1-1, the V gene TRBV18; D remains unclear. There are 13 residues in the CDR3. Trimming left V 5 bases short and J 2 bases short, with 9 bases between. From germline, CDR1 is KGHSH and CDR2 LQKENI. Written as DNA, the CDR3 is TGTGCCAGCTCATCGACCCAAAACACTGAAGCTTTCTTT. It translates to CASSSTQNTEAFF.

The chain combines TRBV30 with TRBJ1-1; D is unclear. Germline loops: CDR1 GTSNPN, CDR2 SVGIG (reference sequence). V shed 0 bases and J shed 5 bases, with 16 bases lying between them. There are 15 residues in the CDR3. The CDR3 region is CAWSVARAAGTEAFF. The CDR3 nucleotides are TGTGCCTGGAGTGTAGCTAGGGCGGCCGGAACTGAAGCTTTCTTT.

The V and J genes are TRBV13 and TRBJ1-2; weak D call: TRBD1 (6 bases). Looked up from germline, CDR1 is PRHDT and CDR2 is FYEKMQ (reference sequence). The V end lost 4 bases, the J end lost 5 bases, and 11 bases lay between the germline ends. This CDR3 spans 13 amino acids. The CDR3, as DNA: TGTGCCAGCAGCTCCGGGACACCTTATGGCTACACCTTC. Translating gives CASSSGTPYGYTF.

V and J are TRBV6-5 and TRBJ1-2; 9 positions agree with TRBD1. CDR3 length equals 14 residues. CDR1 is MNHEY, CDR2 SVGAGI, per germline. V lost 8 bases to trimming and J lost 4 bases; unmatched junction nucleotides: 8. CDR3 in DNA: TGTGCCAGCCAAAGACAGGGGGTTCTCTATGGCTACACCTTC. Its translation: CASQRQGVLYGYTF.

The chain couples TRBV6-6 to TRBJ2-7; maybe TRBD2 (5 bases). The V gene's germline CDR1 is MNHNY and CDR2 SVGAGI (reference sequence). Trimming took off 5 bases at V and 0 bases at J, with 11 bases between the two ends. The CDR3 is made up of 14 amino acids. The CDR3: CASSRLSSSYEQYF. The CDR3 bases are TGTGCCAGCAGTCGACTATCGAGCTCCTACGAGCAGTACTTC.

The genes are TRBV6-1 and TRBJ2-2; 7 nucleotides match TRBD2. The ends lost 8 bases at V and 5 bases at J; junction bases unmatched: 8. CDR3 length equals 14 residues. Germline lookup yields CDR1 MNHNS and CDR2 SASEGT. The CDR3 nucleotides read TGTGCCAGCGGGGCGGGACTAATGACCGGGGAGCTGTTTTTT. It translates to CASGAGLMTGELFF.

This clone has only one observation. The J gene is TRBJ1-1, the V gene TRBV11-2; no clear D. V was pared by 4 bases and J by 1 base, with 13 bases between. Germline CDR1 is SGHAT and CDR2 is FQNNGV. The CDR3 runs to 15 residues. In DNA form, the CDR3 reads TGTGCCAGCAGCTCTTTTCCGAGGCCGAACACTGAAGCTTTCTTT. Translated: CASSSFPRPNTEAFF. Variable domain in full (rest from reference TRBV11-2 and TRBJ1-1): EAGVAQSPRYKIIEKRQSVAFWCNPISGHATLYWYQQILGQGPKLLIQFQNNGVVDDSQLPKDRFSAERLKGVDSTLKIQPAKLEDSAVYLCASSSFPRPNTEAFFGQGTRLTVV.

This sequence joins TRBV7-8 and TRBJ1-5; D not certain. The CDR3 is made up of 16 amino acids. Trimming cost V 3 bases and J 2 bases, with 14 bases left between them. Germline values: CDR1 SGHVS, CDR2 FQNEAQ. CDR3 amino acids: CASSLRRGIGNQPQHF. CDR3 sequence (DNA): TGTGCCAGCAGCTTGAGAAGAGGGATCGGCAATCAGCCCCAGCATTTT.

The J gene is TRBJ1-5, the V gene TRBV27; no firm D call. CDR1 is MNHEY, CDR2 SMNVEV, per germline (reference sequence). The length of the CDR3 is 13 residues. V was cut by 3 bases and J by 8 bases, with 11 bases left in between. Written as DNA, the CDR3 is TGTGCCAGCAGTTTTGCCCGTCTAAAGCCCCAGCATTTT. This translates into CASSFARLKPQHF.

The chain recombines TRBV29-1 with TRBJ2-3; TRBD2 aligns across 15 bases. The V and J ends lost 5 bases and 11 bases, in that order; junction bases with no gene match: 2. The CDR3 is made up of 12 amino acids. Looked up from germline, CDR1 is SQVTM and CDR2 is ANQGSEA. CDR3: CSVPGLAGGQYF. In DNA form, the CDR3 reads TGCAGCGTTCCGGGACTAGCGGGAGGGCAGTATTTT.

This rearrangement joins TRBV4-1 to TRBJ2-2; D is unclear. The V gene's germline CDR1 is MGHRA and CDR2 YSYEKL. V shed 4 bases and J shed 7 bases, with 19 bases lying between them. The CDR3 has 16 residues. CDR3 sequence reads: CASSLPRARSGGELFF. The CDR3 bases are TGCGCCAGCAGCCTGCCCCGCGCTAGGTCAGGCGGGGAGCTGTTTTTT.

The V call is TRBV4-2, the J call TRBJ2-7; 10 bases are a match to TRBD1. This CDR3 has 16 amino acids. Trimming at V came to 1 base and at J to 4 bases, leaving 7 bases not matched to a gene. Germline V CDR1 and CDR2: LGHNA, YNFKEQ. The CDR3 DNA reads TGTGCCAGCAGCCAAGGGCCCCCGGGACAGGGGTACGAGCAGTACTTC. This sequence encodes CASSQGPPGQGYEQYF.

The V and J genes are TRBV15 and TRBJ2-1; TRBD2 matches 7 bases. CDR3 length equals 17 residues. With V trimmed by 0 bases and J by 2 bases, 7 bases remained unmatched. Germline V gene data show CDR1 as LNHNV and CDR2 as YYDKDF (reference sequence). CDR3 DNA: TGTGCCACCAGCAGAGATGGGGAGGGCCGGGCCTACAATGAGCAGTTCTTC. The encoded protein is CATSRDGEGRAYNEQFF.